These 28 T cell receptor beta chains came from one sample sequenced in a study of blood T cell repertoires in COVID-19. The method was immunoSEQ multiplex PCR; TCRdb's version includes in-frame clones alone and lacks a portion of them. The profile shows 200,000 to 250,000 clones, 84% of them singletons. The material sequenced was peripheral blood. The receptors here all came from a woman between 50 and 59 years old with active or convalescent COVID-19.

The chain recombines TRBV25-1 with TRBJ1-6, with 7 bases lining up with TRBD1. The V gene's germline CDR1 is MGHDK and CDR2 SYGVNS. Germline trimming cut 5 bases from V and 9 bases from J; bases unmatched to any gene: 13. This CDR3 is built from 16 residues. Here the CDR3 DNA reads TGTGCCAGCAGTAATAGTGGGACAGTCGATACTTCACCCCTCCACTTT. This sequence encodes CASSNSGTVDTSPLHF.

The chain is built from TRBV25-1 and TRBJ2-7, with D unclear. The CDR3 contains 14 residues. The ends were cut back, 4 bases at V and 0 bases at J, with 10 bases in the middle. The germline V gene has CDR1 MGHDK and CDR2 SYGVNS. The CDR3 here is CASSVTASSYEQYF. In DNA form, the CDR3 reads TGTGCCAGCAGTGTTACAGCCAGCTCCTACGAGCAGTACTTC.

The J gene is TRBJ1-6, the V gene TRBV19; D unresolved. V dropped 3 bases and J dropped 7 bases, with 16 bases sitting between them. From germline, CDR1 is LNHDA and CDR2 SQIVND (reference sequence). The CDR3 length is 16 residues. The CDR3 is CASSMAGSGANSPLHF. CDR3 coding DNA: TGTGCCAGTAGTATGGCGGGGAGTGGTGCAAATTCACCCCTCCACTTT. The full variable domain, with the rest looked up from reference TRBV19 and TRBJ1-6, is DGGITQSPKYLFRKEGQNVTLSCEQNLNHDAMYWYRQDPGQGLRLIYYSQIVNDFQKGDIAEGYSVSREKKESFPLTVTSAQKNPTAFYLCASSMAGSGANSPLHFGNGTRLTVT.

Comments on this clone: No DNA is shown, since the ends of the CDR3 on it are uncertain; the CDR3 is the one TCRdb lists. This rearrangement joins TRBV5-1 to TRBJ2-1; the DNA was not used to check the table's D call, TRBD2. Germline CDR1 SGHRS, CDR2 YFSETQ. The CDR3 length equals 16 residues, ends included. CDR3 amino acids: CASSFGPGTSGNEQFF.

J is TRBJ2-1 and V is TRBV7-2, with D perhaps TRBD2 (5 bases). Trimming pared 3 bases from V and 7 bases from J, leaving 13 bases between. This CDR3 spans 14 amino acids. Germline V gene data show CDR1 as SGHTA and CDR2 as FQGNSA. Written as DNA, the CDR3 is TGTGCCAGCAGCTTCCGAGCTCTAGCTAATGAGCAGTTCTTC. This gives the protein CASSFRALANEQFF.

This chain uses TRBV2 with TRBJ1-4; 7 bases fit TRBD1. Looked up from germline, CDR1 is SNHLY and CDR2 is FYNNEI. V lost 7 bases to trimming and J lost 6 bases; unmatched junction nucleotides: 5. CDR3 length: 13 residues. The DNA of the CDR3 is TGTGCCAGCAACAGGGGTAGGGATGAAAAACTGTTTTTT. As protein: CASNRGRDEKLFF.

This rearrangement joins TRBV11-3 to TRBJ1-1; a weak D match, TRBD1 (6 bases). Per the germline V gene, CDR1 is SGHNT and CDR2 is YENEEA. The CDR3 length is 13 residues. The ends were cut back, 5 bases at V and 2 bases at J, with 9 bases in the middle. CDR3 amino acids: CASSEGTNTEAFF. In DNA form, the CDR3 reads TGTGCCAGCAGCGAGGGGACAAACACTGAAGCTTTCTTT.

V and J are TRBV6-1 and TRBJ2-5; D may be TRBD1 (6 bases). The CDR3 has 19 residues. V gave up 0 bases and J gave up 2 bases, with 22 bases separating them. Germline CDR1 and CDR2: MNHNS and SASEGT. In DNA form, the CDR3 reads TGTGCCAGCAGTGAAGCGCTAGGGTGGGCAGGGACACTTCAAGAGACCCAGTACTTC. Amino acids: CASSEALGWAGTLQETQYF.

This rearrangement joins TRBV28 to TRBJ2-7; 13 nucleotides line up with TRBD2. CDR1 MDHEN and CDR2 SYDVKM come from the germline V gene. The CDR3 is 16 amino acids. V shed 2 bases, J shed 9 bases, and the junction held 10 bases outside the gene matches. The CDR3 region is CASSLEVTSGGIGQYV. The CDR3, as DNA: TGTGCCAGCAGTTTAGAAGTGACTAGCGGGGGGATAGGGCAGTACGTC.

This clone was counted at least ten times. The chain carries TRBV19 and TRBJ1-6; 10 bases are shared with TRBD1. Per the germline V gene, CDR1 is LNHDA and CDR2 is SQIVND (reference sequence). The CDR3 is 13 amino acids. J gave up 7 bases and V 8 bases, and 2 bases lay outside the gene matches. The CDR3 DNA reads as TGTGCCAGTGACAGGGGGCAGAATTCACCCCTCCACTTT. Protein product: CASDRGQNSPLHF. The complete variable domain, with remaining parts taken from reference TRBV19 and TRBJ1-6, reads DGGITQSPKYLFRKEGQNVTLSCEQNLNHDAMYWYRQDPGQGLRLIYYSQIVNDFQKGDIAEGYSVSREKKESFPLTVTSAQKNPTAFYLCASDRGQNSPLHFGNGTRLTVT.

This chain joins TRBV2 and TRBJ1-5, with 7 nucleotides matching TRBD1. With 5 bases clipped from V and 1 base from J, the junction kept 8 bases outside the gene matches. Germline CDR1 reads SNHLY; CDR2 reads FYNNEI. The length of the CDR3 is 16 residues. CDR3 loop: CASSKQGPGSNQPQHF. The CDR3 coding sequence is TGTGCCAGCAGTAAACAGGGGCCGGGGAGCAATCAGCCCCAGCATTTT.

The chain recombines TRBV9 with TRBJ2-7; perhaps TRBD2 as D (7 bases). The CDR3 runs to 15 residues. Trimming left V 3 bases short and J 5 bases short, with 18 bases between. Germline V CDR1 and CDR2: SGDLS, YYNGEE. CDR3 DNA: TGTGCCAGCAGCGCAGATGGGGGGGCGCGAAACGAGCAGTACTTC. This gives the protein CASSADGGARNEQYF.

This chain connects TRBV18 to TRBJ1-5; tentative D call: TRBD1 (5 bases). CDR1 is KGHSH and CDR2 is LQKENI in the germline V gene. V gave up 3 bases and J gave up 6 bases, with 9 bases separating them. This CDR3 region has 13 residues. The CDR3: CASSPDSRQPQHF. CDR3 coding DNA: TGTGCCAGCTCACCCGACAGTCGTCAGCCCCAGCATTTT. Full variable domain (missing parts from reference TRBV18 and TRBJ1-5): NAGVMQNPRHLVRRRGQEARLRCSPMKGHSHVYWYRQLPEEGLKFMVYLQKENIIDESGMPKERFSAEFPKEGPSILRIQQVVRGDSAAYFCASSPDSRQPQHFGDGTRLSIL.

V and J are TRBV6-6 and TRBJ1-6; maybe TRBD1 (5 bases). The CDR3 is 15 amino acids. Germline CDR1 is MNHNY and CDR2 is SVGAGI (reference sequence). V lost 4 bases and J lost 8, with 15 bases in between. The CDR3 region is CASSSSFLGDSPLHF. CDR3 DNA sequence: TGTGCCAGCAGTTCGTCTTTTTTAGGGGATTCACCCCTCCACTTT.

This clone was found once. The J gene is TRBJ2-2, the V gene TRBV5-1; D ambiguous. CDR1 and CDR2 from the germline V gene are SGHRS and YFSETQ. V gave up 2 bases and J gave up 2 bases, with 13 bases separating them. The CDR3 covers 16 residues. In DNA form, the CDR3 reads TGCGCCAGCAGCTTCTACGACTTATCCAACACCGGGGAGCTGTTTTTT. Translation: CASSFYDLSNTGELFF.

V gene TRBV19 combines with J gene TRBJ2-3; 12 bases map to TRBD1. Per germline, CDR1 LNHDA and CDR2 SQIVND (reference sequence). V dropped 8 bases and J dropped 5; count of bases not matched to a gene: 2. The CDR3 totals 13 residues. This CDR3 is CASGDRGRDTQYF. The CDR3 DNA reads TGTGCCAGTGGGGACAGGGGGCGAGATACGCAGTATTTT. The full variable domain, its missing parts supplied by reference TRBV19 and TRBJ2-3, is DGGITQSPKYLFRKEGQNVTLSCEQNLNHDAMYWYRQDPGQGLRLIYYSQIVNDFQKGDIAEGYSVSREKKESFPLTVTSAQKNPTAFYLCASGDRGRDTQYFGPGTRLTVL.

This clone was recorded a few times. The CDR3 DNA follows: TGTGCCAGCAAGGCAGGGGGAAAGGAAAACATTCAGTACTTC. It encodes CASKAGGKENIQYF. This sequence joins TRBV2 and TRBJ2-4; 7 bases align to TRBD1. Looked up from germline, CDR1 is SNHLY and CDR2 is FYNNEI. The CDR3 runs to 14 residues. J gave up 5 bases and V 7 bases, and 8 bases lay outside the gene matches. The full variable domain, completed using reference TRBV2 and TRBJ2-4, is EPEVTQTPSHQVTQMGQEVILRCVPISNHLYFYWYRQILGQKVEFLVSFYNNEISEKSEIFDDQFSVERPDGSNFTLKIRSTKLEDSAMYFCASKAGGKENIQYFGAGTRLSVL.

The CDR3 DNA is TGCGCCAGCAGCTTGGCGGCAGGGAACACTGAAGCTTTCTTT. Protein product: CASSLAAGNTEAFF. This chain uses TRBV5-1 with TRBJ1-1, with unresolved D. The length of the CDR3 is 14 residues. Trimming removed 0 bases at V and 1 base at J, with 7 bases between. Per the germline V gene, CDR1 is SGHRS and CDR2 is YFSETQ.

As DNA, the CDR3 is TGTGCCACCAGGGCTGGACAGGGGCGCAACTATGGCTACACCTTC. This encodes CATRAGQGRNYGYTF. The rearrangement joins TRBV24-1 to TRBJ1-2, with TRBD1 identical over 9 bases. The CDR3 runs to 15 residues. CDR1 KGHDR and CDR2 SFDVKD come from the germline V gene. V lost 7 bases and J lost 2; bases outside the gene matches: 7.

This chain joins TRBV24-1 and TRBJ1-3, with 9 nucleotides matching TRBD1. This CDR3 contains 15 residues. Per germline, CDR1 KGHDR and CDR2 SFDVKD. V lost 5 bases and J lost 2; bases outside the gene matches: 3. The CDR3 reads CATSGGQGTGNTIYF. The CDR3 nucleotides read TGTGCCACCAGTGGGGGACAGGGAACTGGAAACACCATATATTTT.

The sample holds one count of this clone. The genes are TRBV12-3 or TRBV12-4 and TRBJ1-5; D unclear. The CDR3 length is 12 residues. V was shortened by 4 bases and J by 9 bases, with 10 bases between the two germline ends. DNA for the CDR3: TGTGCCAGCAGTTCTCCGGCAGGGCCCCAGCATTTT. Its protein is CASSSPAGPQHF.

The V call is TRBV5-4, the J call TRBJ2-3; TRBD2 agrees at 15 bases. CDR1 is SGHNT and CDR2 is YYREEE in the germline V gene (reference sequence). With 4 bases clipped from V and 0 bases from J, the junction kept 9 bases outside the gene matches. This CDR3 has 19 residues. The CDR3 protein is CASSPRGLAGGFSTDTQYF. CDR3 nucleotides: TGTGCCAGCAGCCCCCGGGGACTAGCGGGGGGATTTAGCACAGATACGCAGTATTTT. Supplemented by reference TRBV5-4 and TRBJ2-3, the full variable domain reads ETGVTQSPTHLIKTRGQQVTLRCSSQSGHNTVSWYQQALGQGPQFIFQYYREEENGRGNFPPRFSGLQFPNYSSELNVNALELDDSALYLCASSPRGLAGGFSTDTQYFGPGTRLTVL.

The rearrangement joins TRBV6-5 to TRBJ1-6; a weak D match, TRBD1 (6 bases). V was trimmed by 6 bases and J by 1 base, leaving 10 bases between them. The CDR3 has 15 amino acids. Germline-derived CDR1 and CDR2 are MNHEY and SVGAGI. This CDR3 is CASRIQGSYNSPLHF. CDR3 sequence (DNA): TGTGCCAGCAGGATACAGGGTTCCTATAATTCACCCCTCCACTTT.

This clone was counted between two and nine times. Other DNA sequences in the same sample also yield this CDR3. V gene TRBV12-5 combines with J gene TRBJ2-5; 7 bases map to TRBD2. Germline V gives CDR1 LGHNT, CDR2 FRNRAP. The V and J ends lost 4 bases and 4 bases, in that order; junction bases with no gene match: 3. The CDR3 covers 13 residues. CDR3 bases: TGTGCTAGTGGTTCGGGCGGGGGAGAGACCCAGTACTTC. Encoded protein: CASGSGGGETQYF.

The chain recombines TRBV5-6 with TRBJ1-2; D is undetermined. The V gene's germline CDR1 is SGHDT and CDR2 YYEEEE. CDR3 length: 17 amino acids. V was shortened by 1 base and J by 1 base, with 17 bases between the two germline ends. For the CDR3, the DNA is TGTGCCAGCAGCTTGTTTCACAGCACCGAATATAACTATGGCTACACCTTC. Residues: CASSLFHSTEYNYGYTF.

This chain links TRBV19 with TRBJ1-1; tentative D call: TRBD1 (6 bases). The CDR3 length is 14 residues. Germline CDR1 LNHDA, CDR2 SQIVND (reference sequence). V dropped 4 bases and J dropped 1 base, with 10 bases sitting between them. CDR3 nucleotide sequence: TGTGCCAGTAGTACTTGGACAGCGAACACTGAAGCTTTCTTT. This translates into CASSTWTANTEAFF.

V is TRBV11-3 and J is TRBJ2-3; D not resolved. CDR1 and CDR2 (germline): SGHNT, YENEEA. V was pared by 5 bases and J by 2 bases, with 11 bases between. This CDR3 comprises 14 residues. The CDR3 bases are TGTGCCAGCAGCCTCACTCTAAACACAGATACGCAGTATTTT. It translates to CASSLTLNTDTQYF.

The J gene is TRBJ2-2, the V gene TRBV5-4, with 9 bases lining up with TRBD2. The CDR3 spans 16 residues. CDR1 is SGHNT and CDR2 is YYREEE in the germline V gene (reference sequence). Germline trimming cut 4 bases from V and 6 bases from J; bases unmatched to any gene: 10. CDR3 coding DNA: TGTGCCAGCAGCCCCGTCCGCGGGGGGGCATCCGGGGAGCTGTTTTTT. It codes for CASSPVRGGASGELFF.